The TCR beta chain described here comes from a study of CD4 T cells in relation to SARS-CoV-2 and coronaviruses. Study outcomes and limitations: Each donor contributed either pre-pandemic or post-infection samples, not both.

This CDR3 contains 12 residues. The germline CDR1 and CDR2 sequences are MDHEN and SYDVKM. Trimming stripped 5 bases from V and 8 bases from J, with 9 bases between. The table came from immunoSEQ multiplex PCR; TCRdb's copy has only in-frame clones and leaves some out. The sample has tens of thousands of clones; around 68% are singletons. Before the COVID-19 pandemic, during about 2011-2019, CD4+ T cells were taken from unexposed donors. After around nine days of culture, CD4+ T cells were isolated. About 2 million PBMCs per well were cultured with around 9.2 IU/ml IL-2. Comments on this clone: Its matching antigen is unknown.

This chain joins TRBV28 and TRBJ1-4, with D hard to call. Sequenced input: CD4+ T cells from PBMCs, cultured in vitro. The origin of this receptor is a human donor in good health. CDR3 protein: CASSQAWEKLFF. In nucleotides, the CDR3 is TGTGCCAGCAGTCAAGCGTGGGAAAAACTGTTTTTT.